This T cell receptor beta chain was found in a study of cytomegalovirus exposure and HLA in healthy donors. The PCR was carried out with 60 Vbeta primers and 13 Jbeta primers. Libraries were prepared by immunoSEQ multiplex PCR; TCRdb keeps only in-frame clonotypes and omits some of them. The repertoire holds roughly 86,000 clones, with over 55% as singletons. This cohort consisted of healthy bone marrow donors. Germline V gene data show CDR1 as SGHTA and CDR2 as FQGNSA. The CDR3 totals 17 residues. V lost 5 bases and J lost 3; bases outside the gene matches: 8. Study conclusions and caveats: Sequencing likely produced, as an artifact, a cluster of highly shared sequence variants.

This clone was seen a handful of times. The antigen remains undetermined. In the same sample, other DNA sequences code for this CDR3. This clonotype originated in a woman between 50 and 59 years old in good health and CMV-seropositive. The J gene is TRBJ2-6, the V gene TRBV7-2; TRBD1 matches at 9 bases. Material: PBMCs. The CDR3 DNA reads TGTGCCAGCAGCGCGGCACAGGGGGCGGATGGGGCCAACGTCCTGACTTTC. Translated: CASSAAQGADGANVLTF. Combining the CDR3 with reference TRBV7-2 and TRBJ2-6 gives the whole variable domain GAGVSQSPSNKVTEKGKDVELRCDPISGHTALYWYRQSLGQGLEFLIYFQGNSAPDKSGLPSDRFSAERTGGSVSTLTIQRTQQEDSAVYLCASSAAQGADGANVLTFGAGSRLTVL.